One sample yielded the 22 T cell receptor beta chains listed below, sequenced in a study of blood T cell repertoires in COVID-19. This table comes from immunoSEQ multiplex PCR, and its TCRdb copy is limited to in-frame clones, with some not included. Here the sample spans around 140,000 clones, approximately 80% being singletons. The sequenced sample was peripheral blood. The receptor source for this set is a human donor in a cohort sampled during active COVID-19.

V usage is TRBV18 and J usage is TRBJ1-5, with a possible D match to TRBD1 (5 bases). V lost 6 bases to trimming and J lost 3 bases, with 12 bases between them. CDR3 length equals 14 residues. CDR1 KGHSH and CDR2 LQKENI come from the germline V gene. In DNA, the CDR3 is TGTGCCAGCTCCCCTGGAGGGACCAATCAGCCCCAGCATTTT. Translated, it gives CASSPGGTNQPQHF.

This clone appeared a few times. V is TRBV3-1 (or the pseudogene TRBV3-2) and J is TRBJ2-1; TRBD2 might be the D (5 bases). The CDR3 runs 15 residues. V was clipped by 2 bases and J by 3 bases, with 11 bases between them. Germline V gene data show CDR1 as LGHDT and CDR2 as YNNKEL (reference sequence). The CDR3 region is CASSQSGRDYNEQFF. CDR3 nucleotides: TGTGCCAGCAGCCAATCCGGCCGGGACTACAATGAGCAGTTCTTC.

Written as DNA, the CDR3 is TGTGCCAGCAGGGACAGGGCCCTCTACGAGCAGTACTTC. Protein sequence: CASRDRALYEQYF. This sequence joins TRBV28 and TRBJ2-7; the match to TRBD1 covers 8 bases. The germline V gene has CDR1 MDHEN and CDR2 SYDVKM. This CDR3 region has 13 residues. V dropped 6 bases and J dropped 3; count of bases not matched to a gene: 4.

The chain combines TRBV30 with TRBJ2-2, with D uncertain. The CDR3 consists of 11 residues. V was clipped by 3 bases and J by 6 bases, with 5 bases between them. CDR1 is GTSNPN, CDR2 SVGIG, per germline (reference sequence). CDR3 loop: CAWRRSGELFF. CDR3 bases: TGTGCCTGGAGGCGGTCCGGGGAGCTGTTTTTT.

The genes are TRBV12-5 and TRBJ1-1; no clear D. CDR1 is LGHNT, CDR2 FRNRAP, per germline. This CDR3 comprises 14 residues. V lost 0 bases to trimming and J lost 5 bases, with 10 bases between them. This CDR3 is CASGLVRDRTEAFF. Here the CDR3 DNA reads TGTGCTAGTGGTTTGGTACGGGATAGGACTGAAGCTTTCTTT.

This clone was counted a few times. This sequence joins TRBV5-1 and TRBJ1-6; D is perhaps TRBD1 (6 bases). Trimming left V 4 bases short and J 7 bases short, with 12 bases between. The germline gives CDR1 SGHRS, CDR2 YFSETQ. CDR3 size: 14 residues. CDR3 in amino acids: CASSGGQLNSPLHF. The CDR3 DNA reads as TGCGCCAGCAGCGGTGGACAGTTAAATTCACCCCTCCACTTT.

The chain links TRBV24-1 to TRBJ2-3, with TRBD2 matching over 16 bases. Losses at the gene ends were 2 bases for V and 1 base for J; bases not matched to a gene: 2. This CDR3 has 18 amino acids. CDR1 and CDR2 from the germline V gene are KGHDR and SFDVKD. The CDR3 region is CATSDSGTSGRGTDTQYF. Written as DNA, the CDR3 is TGTGCCACCAGTGATTCCGGGACTAGCGGGAGGGGCACAGATACGCAGTATTTT.

CDR3: CASSKGTGWGYEQFF. CDR3 nucleotides: TGTGCCAGCAGCAAGGGGACAGGGTGGGGGTATGAGCAGTTCTTC. The V call is TRBV5-6, the J call TRBJ2-1; 9 nucleotides align to TRBD1. Germline assignment: CDR1 SGHDT and CDR2 YYEEEE. Trimming cost V 4 bases and J 8 bases; bases outside gene matches: 10. This CDR3 comprises 15 residues.

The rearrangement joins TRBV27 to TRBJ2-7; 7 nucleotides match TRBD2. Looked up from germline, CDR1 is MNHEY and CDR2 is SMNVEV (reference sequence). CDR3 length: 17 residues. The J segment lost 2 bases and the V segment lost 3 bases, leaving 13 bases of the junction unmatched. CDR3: CASSLRVGAGVPYEQYF. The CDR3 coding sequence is TGTGCCAGCAGTTTGAGGGTCGGGGCGGGAGTTCCCTACGAGCAGTACTTC.

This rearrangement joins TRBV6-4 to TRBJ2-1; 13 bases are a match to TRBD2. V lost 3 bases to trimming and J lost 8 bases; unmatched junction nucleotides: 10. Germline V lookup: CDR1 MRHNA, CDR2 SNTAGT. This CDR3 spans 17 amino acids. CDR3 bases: TGTGCCAGCAGTGATTCTATAGGACTAGCGGGAGCACATGAGCAGTTCTTC. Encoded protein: CASSDSIGLAGAHEQFF.

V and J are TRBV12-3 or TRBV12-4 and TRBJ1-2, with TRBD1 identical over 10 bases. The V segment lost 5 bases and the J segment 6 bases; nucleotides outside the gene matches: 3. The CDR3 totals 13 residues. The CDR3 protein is CASSGTGVNGYTF. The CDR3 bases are TGTGCCAGCAGTGGGACAGGGGTTAATGGCTACACCTTC.

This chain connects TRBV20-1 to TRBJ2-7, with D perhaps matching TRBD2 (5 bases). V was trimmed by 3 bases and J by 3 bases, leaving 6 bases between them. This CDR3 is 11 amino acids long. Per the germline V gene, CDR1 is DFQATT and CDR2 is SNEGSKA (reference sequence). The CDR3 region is CSASRDYEQYF. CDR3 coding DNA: TGCAGTGCTAGCCGGGACTACGAGCAGTACTTC.

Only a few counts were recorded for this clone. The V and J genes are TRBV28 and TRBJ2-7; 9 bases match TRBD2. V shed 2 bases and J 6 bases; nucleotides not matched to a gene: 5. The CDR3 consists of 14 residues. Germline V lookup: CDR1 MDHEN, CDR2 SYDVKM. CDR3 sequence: CASSLPGLASEQYF. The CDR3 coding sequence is TGTGCCAGCAGTTTACCGGGACTAGCTTCCGAGCAGTACTTC. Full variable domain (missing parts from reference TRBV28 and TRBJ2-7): DVKVTQSSRYLVKRTGEKVFLECVQDMDHENMFWYRQDPGLGLRLIYFSYDVKMKEKGDIPEGYSVSREKKERFSLILESASTNQTSMYLCASSLPGLASEQYFGPGTRLTVT.

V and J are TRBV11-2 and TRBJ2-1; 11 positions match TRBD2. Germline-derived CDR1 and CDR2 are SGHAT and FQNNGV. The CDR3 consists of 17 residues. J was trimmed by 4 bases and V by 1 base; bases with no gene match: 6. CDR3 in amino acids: CASSLAMTSGVYNEQFF. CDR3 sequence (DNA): TGTGCCAGCAGCTTAGCCATGACTAGCGGGGTATACAATGAGCAGTTCTTC.

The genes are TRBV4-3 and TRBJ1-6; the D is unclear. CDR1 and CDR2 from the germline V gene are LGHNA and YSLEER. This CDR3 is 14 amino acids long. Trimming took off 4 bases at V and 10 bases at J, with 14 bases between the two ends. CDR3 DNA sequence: TGCGCCAGCAGCCTGGCGGGGTATGAATCACCCCTCCACTTT. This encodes CASSLAGYESPLHF.

This chain's CDR3 is CAWSKPGMTYSNQPQHF. CDR3 DNA sequence: TGTGCCTGGAGCAAACCAGGCATGACGTATAGCAATCAGCCCCAGCATTTT. V usage is TRBV30 and J usage is TRBJ1-5; D unclear. Trimming left V 3 bases short and J 0 bases short, with 18 bases between. CDR1 and CDR2 (germline): GTSNPN, SVGIG (reference sequence). The CDR3 loop spans 17 amino acids.

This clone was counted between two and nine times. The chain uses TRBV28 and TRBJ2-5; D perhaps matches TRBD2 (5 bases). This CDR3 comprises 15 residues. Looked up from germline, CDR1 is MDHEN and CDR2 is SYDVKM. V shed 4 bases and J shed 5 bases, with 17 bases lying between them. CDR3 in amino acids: CASSSPRGLGETQYF. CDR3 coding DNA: TGTGCCAGCAGTTCGCCCCGAGGGCTAGGGGAGACCCAGTACTTC.

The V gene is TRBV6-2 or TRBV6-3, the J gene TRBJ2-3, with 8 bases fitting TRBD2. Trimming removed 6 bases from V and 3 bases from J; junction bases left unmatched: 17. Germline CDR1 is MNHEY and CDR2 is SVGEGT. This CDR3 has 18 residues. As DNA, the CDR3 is TGTGCCAGCAGCCCCCGGGGGAAAAGCGGGAGAGTTACAGATACGCAGTATTTT. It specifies CASSPRGKSGRVTDTQYF.

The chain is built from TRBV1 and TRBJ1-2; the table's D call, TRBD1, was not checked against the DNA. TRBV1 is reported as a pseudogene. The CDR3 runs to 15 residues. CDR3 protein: CTSSQDRPYNYGYTF. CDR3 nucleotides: TGCACCAGCAGCCAAGACAGGCCTTATAACTATGGCTACACCTTC.

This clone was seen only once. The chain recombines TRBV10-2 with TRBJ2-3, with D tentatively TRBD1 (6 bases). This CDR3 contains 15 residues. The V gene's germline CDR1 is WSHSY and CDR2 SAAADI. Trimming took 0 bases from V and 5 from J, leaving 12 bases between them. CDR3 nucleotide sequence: TGCGCCAGCAGTGAGTCCTGGGGGCAAAGAGATACGCAGTATTTT. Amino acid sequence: CASSESWGQRDTQYF.

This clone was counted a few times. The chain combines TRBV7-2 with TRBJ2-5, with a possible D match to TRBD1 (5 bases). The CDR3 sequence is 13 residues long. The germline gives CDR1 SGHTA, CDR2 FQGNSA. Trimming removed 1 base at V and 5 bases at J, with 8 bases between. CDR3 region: CASSLVSGETQYF. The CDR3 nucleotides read TGTGCCAGCAGCTTAGTATCAGGGGAGACCCAGTACTTC. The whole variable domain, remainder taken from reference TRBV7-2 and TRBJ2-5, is GAGVSQSPSNKVTEKGKDVELRCDPISGHTALYWYRQSLGQGLEFLIYFQGNSAPDKSGLPSDRFSAERTGGSVSTLTIQRTQQEDSAVYLCASSLVSGETQYFGPGTRLLVL.

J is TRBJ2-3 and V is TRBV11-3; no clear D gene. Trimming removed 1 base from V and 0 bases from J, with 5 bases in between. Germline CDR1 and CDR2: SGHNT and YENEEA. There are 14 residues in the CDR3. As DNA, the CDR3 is TGTGCCAGCAGCTTAGCCCCAAGCACAGATACGCAGTATTTT. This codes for CASSLAPSTDTQYF.